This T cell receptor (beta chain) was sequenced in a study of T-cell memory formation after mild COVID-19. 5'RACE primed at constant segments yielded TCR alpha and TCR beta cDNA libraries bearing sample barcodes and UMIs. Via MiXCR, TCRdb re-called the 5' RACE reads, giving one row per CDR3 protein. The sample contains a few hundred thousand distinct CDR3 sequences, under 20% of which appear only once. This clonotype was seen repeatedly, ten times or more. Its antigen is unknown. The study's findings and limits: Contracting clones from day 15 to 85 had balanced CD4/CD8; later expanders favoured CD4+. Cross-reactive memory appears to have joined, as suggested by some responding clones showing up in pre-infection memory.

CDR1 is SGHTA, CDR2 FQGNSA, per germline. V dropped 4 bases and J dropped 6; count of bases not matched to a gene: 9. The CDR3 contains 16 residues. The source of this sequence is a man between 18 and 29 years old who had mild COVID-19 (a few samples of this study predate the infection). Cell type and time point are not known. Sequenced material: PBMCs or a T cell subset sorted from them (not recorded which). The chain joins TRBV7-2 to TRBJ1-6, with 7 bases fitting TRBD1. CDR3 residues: CASSSRQGTANSPLHF. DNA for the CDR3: TGTGCCAGCAGCTCAAGACAGGGAACCGCTAATTCACCCCTCCACTTT.